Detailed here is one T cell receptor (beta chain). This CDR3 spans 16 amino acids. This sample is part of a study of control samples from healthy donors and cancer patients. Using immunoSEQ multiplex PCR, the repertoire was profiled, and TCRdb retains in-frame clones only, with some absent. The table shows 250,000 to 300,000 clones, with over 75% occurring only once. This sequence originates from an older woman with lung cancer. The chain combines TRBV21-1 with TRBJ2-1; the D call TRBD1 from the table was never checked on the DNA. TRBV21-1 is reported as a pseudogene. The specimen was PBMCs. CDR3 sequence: CASSSRTGRATSEQFF. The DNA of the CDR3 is TGTGCCAGCAGCAGTAGGACAGGGCGGGCCACAAGTGAGCAGTTCTTC.